This entry concerns a single T cell receptor beta chain. Antigen unknown. The sample belongs to a study of OX40 agonist ivuxolimab in advanced cancers. Findings and limits, study-wide: The antigen specificity of the peripheral T cells (those that were expanded) was not determined. Partial responders dosed at 0.1-3.0 mg/kg displayed clonal expansion ranking among the lowest.

Blood sampling took place at baseline, cycle 4 day 1, and cycle 7 day 1. CDR1 and CDR2 from the germline V gene are MNHNS and SASEGT. V was clipped by 7 bases and J by 3 bases, with 12 bases between them. The CDR3 spans 13 residues. Produced via immunoSEQ multiplex PCR; TCRdb's table is partial and in-frame only. The repertoire holds 60,000 to 80,000 clones, over 70% seen once, with approximately 5% in the top ten. This sequence was found in an adult with an advanced solid tumor such as melanoma, head and neck, liver or kidney cancer. The material sequenced was CD4+ or CD8+ T cells sorted from blood, taken in a trial of the OX40 agonist ivuxolimab. The gene calls are TRBV6-1 and TRBJ1-1, with D maybe TRBD1 (6 bases). The CDR3 is CASTLQGYTEAFF. DNA for the CDR3: TGTGCCAGCACCCTACAGGGATACACTGAAGCTTTCTTT.